One sample yielded the 22 T cell receptor beta chains listed below, sequenced in a study of blood T cell repertoires in COVID-19. TCRdb's table, derived via immunoSEQ multiplex PCR, lists solely in-frame clones and lacks some. The data contain a few hundred thousand clones, approximately 85% of them seen just once; the ten biggest clones take up 3.5% to 5.5%. Sequences were obtained from PBMCs or T cells enriched from blood (not recorded which). The origin of the receptors is a woman in her 30s who had recovered from COVID-19.

In DNA form, the CDR3 reads TGTGCCAGCTCACCTCCGGGACAGGCGTACACTGAAGCTTTCTTT. Its translation: CASSPPGQAYTEAFF. The chain joins TRBV18 to TRBJ1-1; 8 bases match TRBD1. Germline assignment: CDR1 KGHSH and CDR2 LQKENI. The CDR3 has 15 amino acids. V was clipped by 3 bases and J by 3 bases; unmatched bases: 6. The full variable domain, with the rest looked up from reference TRBV18 and TRBJ1-1, is NAGVMQNPRHLVRRRGQEARLRCSPMKGHSHVYWYRQLPEEGLKFMVYLQKENIIDESGMPKERFSAEFPKEGPSILRIQQVVRGDSAAYFCASSPPGQAYTEAFFGQGTRLTVV.

The rearrangement uses TRBV10-3 and TRBJ2-7, with TRBD1 matching over 8 bases. The CDR3 sequence is 16 residues long. Trimming at V came to 0 bases and at J to 2 bases, leaving 6 bases not matched to a gene. Germline V gene sequence: CDR1 ENHRY, CDR2 SYGVKD. CDR3 in amino acids: CAISESTGGLPYEQYF. CDR3 DNA sequence: TGTGCCATCAGTGAGTCTACAGGGGGTCTTCCCTACGAGCAGTACTTC.

V usage is TRBV4-2 and J usage is TRBJ2-7; 9 bases align to TRBD1. Germline CDR1 and CDR2: LGHNA and YNFKEQ. V lost 1 base and J lost 4; bases outside the gene matches: 5. This CDR3 has 15 amino acids. CDR3 DNA: TGTGCCAGCAGCCAAGGGGTGACAGGGGGATACGAGCAGTACTTC. It translates to CASSQGVTGGYEQYF.

As concerns this clone: Other DNA sequences in the same sample also yield this CDR3. This rearrangement joins TRBV30 to TRBJ1-5; D is ambiguous. The CDR3 has 13 amino acids. The V end was cut by 0 bases, the J end by 4 bases, with 7 bases between. CDR1 and CDR2 (germline): GTSNPN, SVGIG (reference sequence). As DNA, the CDR3 is TGTGCCTGGAGTGTACGGTCAAATCAGCCCCAGCATTTT. Its translation is CAWSVRSNQPQHF.

V gene TRBV30 combines with J gene TRBJ1-2, with 7 bases lining up with TRBD1. The V segment lost 1 base and the J segment 4 bases; nucleotides outside the gene matches: 3. The germline gives CDR1 GTSNPN, CDR2 SVGIG (reference sequence). This CDR3 is built from 13 residues. The CDR3 sequence: CAWSGQGVYGYTF. For the CDR3, the DNA is TGTGCCTGGAGTGGGCAGGGGGTCTATGGCTACACCTTC.

This sequence joins TRBV5-4 and TRBJ1-3, with 8 bases that match TRBD1. The CDR3 totals 17 residues. Germline trimming cut 2 bases from V and 0 bases from J; bases unmatched to any gene: 7. Per the germline V gene, CDR1 is SGHNT and CDR2 is YYREEE (reference sequence). CDR3 residues: CASSFGAGGPSGNTIYF. CDR3 sequence (DNA): TGTGCCAGCAGCTTCGGGGCAGGGGGCCCCTCTGGAAACACCATATATTTT.

This clone appeared a few times. V gene TRBV19 combines with J gene TRBJ1-5; TRBD1 might be the D (5 bases). This CDR3 has 13 residues. V was pared by 11 bases and J by 8 bases, with 19 bases between. Germline values: CDR1 LNHDA, CDR2 SQIVND (reference sequence). The CDR3 DNA sequence: TGTGCCTCTAAGGGGCAGGGAATAGAGCCCCAGCATTTT. It yields the protein CASKGQGIEPQHF.

CDR3: CAISESGQVGRVLRGEQFF. CDR3 sequence (DNA): TGTGCCATCAGTGAGTCGGGTCAGGTCGGGAGAGTCCTCCGTGGCGAGCAGTTCTTC. V is TRBV10-3 and J is TRBJ2-1, with D maybe TRBD2 (6 bases). V was trimmed by 0 bases and J by 10 bases, leaving 28 bases between them. The CDR3 loop spans 19 amino acids. CDR1 is ENHRY, CDR2 SYGVKD, per germline.

The chain is built from TRBV30 and TRBJ1-4; a possible D gene is TRBD1 (5 bases). Looked up from germline, CDR1 is GTSNPN and CDR2 is SVGIG (reference sequence). The CDR3 has 16 residues. V was clipped by 8 bases and J by 8 bases, with 27 bases between them. CDR3 DNA: TGTGCCAGCGCGGAGGGTCTTAAACAGGCCCAGGAAAAACTGTTTTTT. The encoded protein is CASAEGLKQAQEKLFF. The variable domain in full, with the rest retrieved from reference TRBV30 and TRBJ1-4, is SQTIHQWPATLVQPVGSPLSLECTVEGTSNPNLYWYRQAAGRGLQLLFYSVGIGQISSEVPQNLSASRPQDRQFILSSKKLLLSDSGFYLCASAEGLKQAQEKLFFGSGTQLSVL.

The chain has TRBV28 and TRBJ1-4; TRBD1 agrees at 8 bases. J lost 2 bases, V lost 5 bases, and 10 bases had no gene match. The CDR3 length is 17 residues. From germline, CDR1 is MDHEN and CDR2 SYDVKM. CDR3 coding DNA: TGTGCCAGCAGTCTAGAGGTGACAGGGGTTACTAATGAAAAACTGTTTTTT. Translation gives CASSLEVTGVTNEKLFF.

V gene TRBV19 combines with J gene TRBJ2-2, with D possibly matching TRBD1 (6 bases). CDR1 LNHDA and CDR2 SQIVND come from the germline V gene (reference sequence). V was cut by 3 bases and J by 0 bases, with 8 bases left in between. The CDR3 sequence is 15 residues long. CDR3 in amino acids: CASSMGHPNTGELFF. The CDR3 bases are TGTGCCAGTAGTATGGGACACCCGAACACCGGGGAGCTGTTTTTT.

The sample holds a few counts of this clone. The V call is TRBV19, the J call TRBJ1-5; the D gene is possibly TRBD1 (6 bases). Germline V gives CDR1 LNHDA, CDR2 SQIVND (reference sequence). The V end was cut by 2 bases, the J end by 7 bases, with 15 bases between. This CDR3 contains 15 residues. CDR3 sequence: CASSIQGRGGQPQHF. Here the CDR3 DNA reads TGTGCCAGTAGTATACAGGGCAGGGGTGGCCAGCCCCAGCATTTT.

The chain links TRBV18 to TRBJ2-1; 9 positions match TRBD1. V trimming: 2 bases; J trimming: 3 bases; junction bases outside the gene matches: 2. This CDR3 contains 15 residues. The germline CDR1 and CDR2 sequences are KGHSH and LQKENI. CDR3 loop: CASSPVGQGYNEQFF. CDR3 coding DNA: TGTGCCAGCTCACCAGTGGGACAGGGCTACAATGAGCAGTTCTTC.

The chain recombines TRBV4-1 with TRBJ1-6; no clear D gene. The CDR3 length is 16 residues. The germline gives CDR1 MGHRA, CDR2 YSYEKL. V was pared by 1 base and J by 9 bases, with 16 bases between. Written as DNA, the CDR3 is TGCGCCAGCAGCCAAGTAGCTGTGAATGCGGGTTCACCCCTCCACTTT. Its translation: CASSQVAVNAGSPLHF.

The chain is built from TRBV6-5 and TRBJ2-3; TRBD2 matches at 7 bases. Unmatched junction bases numbered 6, after V lost 0 bases and J lost 3 bases. Germline V gene sequence: CDR1 MNHEY, CDR2 SVGAGI. This CDR3 comprises 16 residues. The CDR3 region is CASSYSWGEGTDTQYF. CDR3 in DNA: TGTGCCAGCAGTTACTCGTGGGGGGAGGGGACAGATACGCAGTATTTT.

The J gene is TRBJ2-7, the V gene TRBV7-6; the match to TRBD2 covers 11 bases. CDR3 size: 20 residues. V shed 5 bases and J 2 bases; nucleotides not matched to a gene: 20. Germline V gene data show CDR1 as SGHVS and CDR2 as FNYEAQ. Here the CDR3 reads CASSLRSGARTSGSTYEQYF. Here the CDR3 DNA reads TGTGCCAGCAGCCTAAGGTCAGGGGCGCGGACTAGCGGGTCAACCTACGAGCAGTACTTC.

V gene TRBV15 combines with J gene TRBJ2-5; no clear D gene. The CDR3 runs to 15 residues. V lost 5 bases to trimming and J lost 0 bases, with 13 bases between them. Germline-derived CDR1 and CDR2 are LNHNV and YYDKDF (reference sequence). The CDR3 DNA sequence: TGTGCCACCAGCGTAGGCAGACACAACCAAGAGACCCAGTACTTC. This sequence encodes CATSVGRHNQETQYF. Complete variable domain (other parts from reference TRBV15 and TRBJ2-5): DAMVIQNPRYQVTQFGKPVTLSCSQTLNHNVMYWYQQKSSQAPKLLFHYYDKDFNNEADTPDNFQSRRPNTSFCFLDIRSPGLGDTAMYLCATSVGRHNQETQYFGPGTRLLVL.

The V call is TRBV29-1, the J call TRBJ1-2, with D unclear. Per the germline V gene, CDR1 is SQVTM and CDR2 is ANQGSEA. Trimming took 4 bases from V and 4 from J, leaving 13 bases between them. This CDR3 is built from 13 residues. The CDR3 bases are TGCAGCGTTGGCGGGAGGGCGCGCTATGGCTACACCTTC. As protein: CSVGGRARYGYTF.

A word on this clone: An end of the junction differs from the germline gene, which may be a read error. The gene calls are TRBV28 and TRBJ1-2; D gene uncertain. CDR1 and CDR2 from the germline V gene are MDHEN and SYDVKM. There are 14 residues in the CDR3. In nucleotides, the CDR3 is TGTGCCGGCAGTCCCCCACATCCTAACTATGGCTACACCTTC. Protein sequence: CAGSPPHPNYGYTF.

This clone came up a few times. This chain uses TRBV24-1 with TRBJ2-1; 9 nucleotides align to TRBD1. Losses at the gene ends were 1 base for V and 5 bases for J; bases not matched to a gene: 5. This CDR3 is built from 16 residues. Germline-derived CDR1 and CDR2 are KGHDR and SFDVKD. The CDR3 here is CATSDFPGQGNNEQFF. The DNA of the CDR3 is TGTGCCACCAGTGATTTCCCGGGACAGGGAAACAATGAGCAGTTCTTC.

V usage is TRBV19 and J usage is TRBJ1-2; D call uncertain. CDR1 is LNHDA, CDR2 SQIVND, per germline (reference sequence). Deletions cut 3 bases from V and 10 bases from J, with 9 bases between. There are 11 residues in the CDR3. CDR3 residues: CASSMSFVYTF. CDR3 nucleotides: TGTGCCAGTAGTATGTCATTTGTCTACACCTTC.

This rearrangement joins TRBV19 to TRBJ1-5; D not certain. V lost 5 bases, J lost 4 bases, and 15 bases lay in between. Germline CDR1 and CDR2: LNHDA and SQIVND (reference sequence). The CDR3 sequence is 15 residues long. CDR3 coding DNA: TGTGCCAGTAGTGAAGGAGGAACGGTAAATCAGCCCCAGCATTTT. This translates into CASSEGGTVNQPQHF.